This T cell receptor beta chain was sequenced in a study of blood T cells in healthy people across ages. As to this clonotype: Its antigen is still unknown.

Combining a sample-barcoded 5' primer with a J-beta primer mix, a second PCR ran for roughly 6 to 12 cycles. From the 5' RACE reads, TCRdb called clonotypes with MiXCR, one entry per CDR3 protein. The sample has 850,000 to 1,300,000 distinct CDR3 sequences, less than 50% seen once. Study findings and constraints: Estimated diversity that came from one million T cells was considered an underestimate.

This CDR3 contains 14 residues. V usage is TRBV21-1 and J usage is TRBJ1-2. TRBV21-1 corresponds to a pseudogene. The receptor's source is a woman aged 60-75 years in good health. Sequenced: blood. CDR3 region: CASSKGVDYFGYTF. The CDR3 DNA is TGTGCCAGCAGCAAAGGGGTTGACTATTTTGGCTACACCTTC.